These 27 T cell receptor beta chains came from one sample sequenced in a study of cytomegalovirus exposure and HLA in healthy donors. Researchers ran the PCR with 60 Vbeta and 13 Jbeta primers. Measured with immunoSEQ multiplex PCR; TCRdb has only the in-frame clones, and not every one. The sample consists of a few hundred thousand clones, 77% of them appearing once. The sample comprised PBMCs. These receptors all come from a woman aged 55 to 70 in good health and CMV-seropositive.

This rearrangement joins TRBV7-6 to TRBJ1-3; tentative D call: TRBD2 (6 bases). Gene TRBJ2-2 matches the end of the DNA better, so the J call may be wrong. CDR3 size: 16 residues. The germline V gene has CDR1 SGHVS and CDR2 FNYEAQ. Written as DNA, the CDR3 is TGTGCCAGCAGCCCGCAGACTAGTAGTTCATGGGGGGAGCTGTTTTTT. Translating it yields CASSPQTSSSWGELFF.

The CDR3 reads CASSPSSGRGTGELFF. CDR3 nucleotide sequence: TGTGCCAGTAGTCCCTCTAGCGGGAGAGGGACCGGGGAGCTGTTTTTT. V and J are TRBV19 and TRBJ2-2; 10 bases match TRBD2. Germline values: CDR1 LNHDA, CDR2 SQIVND (reference sequence). V dropped 5 bases and J dropped 5; count of bases not matched to a gene: 8. The length of the CDR3 is 16 residues.

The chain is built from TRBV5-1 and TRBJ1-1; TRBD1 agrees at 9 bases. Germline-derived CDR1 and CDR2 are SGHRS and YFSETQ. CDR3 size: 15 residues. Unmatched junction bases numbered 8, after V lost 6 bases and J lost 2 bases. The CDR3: CASNTGGASNTEAFF. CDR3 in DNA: TGCGCCAGCAACACAGGGGGCGCATCCAACACTGAAGCTTTCTTT.

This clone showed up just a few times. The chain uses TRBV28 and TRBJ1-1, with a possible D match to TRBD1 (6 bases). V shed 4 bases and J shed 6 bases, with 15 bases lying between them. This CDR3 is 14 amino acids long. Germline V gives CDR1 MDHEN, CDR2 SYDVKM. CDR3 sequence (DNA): TGTGCCAGCAGTTCGGGCCACAGGGCCTCTGAAGCTTTCTTT. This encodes CASSSGHRASEAFF.

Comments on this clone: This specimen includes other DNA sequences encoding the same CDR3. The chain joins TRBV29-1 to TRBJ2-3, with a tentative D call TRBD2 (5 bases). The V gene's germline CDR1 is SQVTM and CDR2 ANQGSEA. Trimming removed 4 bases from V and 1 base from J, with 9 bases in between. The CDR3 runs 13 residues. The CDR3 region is CSVVGGRTDTQYF. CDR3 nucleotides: TGCAGCGTTGTAGGCGGGCGCACAGATACGCAGTATTTT.

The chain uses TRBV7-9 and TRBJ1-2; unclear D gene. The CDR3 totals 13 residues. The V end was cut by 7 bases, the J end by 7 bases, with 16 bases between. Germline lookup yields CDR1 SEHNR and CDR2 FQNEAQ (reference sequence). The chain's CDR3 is CASNIRTGGGYTF. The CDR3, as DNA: TGTGCCAGCAACATCCGAACGGGAGGTGGCTACACCTTC.

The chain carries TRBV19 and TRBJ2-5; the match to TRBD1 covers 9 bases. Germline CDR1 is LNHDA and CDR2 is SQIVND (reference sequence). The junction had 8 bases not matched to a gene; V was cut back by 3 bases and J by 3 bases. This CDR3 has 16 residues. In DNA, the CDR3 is TGTGCCAGTAGTATGATCTACAGGGGGCGCGAAGAGACCCAGTACTTC. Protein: CASSMIYRGREETQYF.

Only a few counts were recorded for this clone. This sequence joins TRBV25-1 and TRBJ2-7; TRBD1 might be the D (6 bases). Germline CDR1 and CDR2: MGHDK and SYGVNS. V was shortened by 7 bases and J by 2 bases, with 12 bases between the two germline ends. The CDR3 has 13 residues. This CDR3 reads CASITGNPYEQYF. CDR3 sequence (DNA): TGTGCCAGCATTACAGGGAACCCCTACGAGCAGTACTTC.

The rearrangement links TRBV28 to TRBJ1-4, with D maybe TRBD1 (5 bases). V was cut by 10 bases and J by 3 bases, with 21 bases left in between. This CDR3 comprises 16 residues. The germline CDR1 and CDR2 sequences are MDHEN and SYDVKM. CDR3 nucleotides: TGTGCCACCTCGGAGGGGCGTCTTTCTGCTAATGAAAAACTGTTTTTT. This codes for CATSEGRLSANEKLFF.

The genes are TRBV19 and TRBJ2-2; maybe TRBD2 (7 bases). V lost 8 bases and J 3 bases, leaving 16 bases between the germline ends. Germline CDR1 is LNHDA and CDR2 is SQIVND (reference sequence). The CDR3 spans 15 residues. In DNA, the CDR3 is TGTGCCAGTCATCCGGGAGGACAGTACACCGGGGAGCTGTTTTTT. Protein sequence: CASHPGGQYTGELFF.

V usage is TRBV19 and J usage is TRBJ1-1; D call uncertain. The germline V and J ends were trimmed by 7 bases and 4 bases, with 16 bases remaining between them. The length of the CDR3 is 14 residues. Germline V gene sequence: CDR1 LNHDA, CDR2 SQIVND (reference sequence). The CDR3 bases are TGTGCCAGTACCACTCGGGGTGTGGGCACTGAAGCTTTCTTT. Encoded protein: CASTTRGVGTEAFF.

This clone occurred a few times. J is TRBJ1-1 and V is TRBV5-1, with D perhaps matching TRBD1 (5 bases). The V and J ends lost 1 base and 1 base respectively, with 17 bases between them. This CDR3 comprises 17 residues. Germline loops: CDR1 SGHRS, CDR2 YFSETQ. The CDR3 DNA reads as TGCGCCAGCAGCTTGCAACCTGGGACTGCCTCGAACACTGAAGCTTTCTTT. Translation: CASSLQPGTASNTEAFF.

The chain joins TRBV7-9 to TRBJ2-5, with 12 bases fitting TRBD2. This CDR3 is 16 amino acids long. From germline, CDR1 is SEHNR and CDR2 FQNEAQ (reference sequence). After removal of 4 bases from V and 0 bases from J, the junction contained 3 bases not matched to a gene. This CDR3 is CASSSTSGGNQETQYF. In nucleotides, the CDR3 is TGTGCCAGCAGCTCCACTAGCGGGGGGAACCAAGAGACCCAGTACTTC.

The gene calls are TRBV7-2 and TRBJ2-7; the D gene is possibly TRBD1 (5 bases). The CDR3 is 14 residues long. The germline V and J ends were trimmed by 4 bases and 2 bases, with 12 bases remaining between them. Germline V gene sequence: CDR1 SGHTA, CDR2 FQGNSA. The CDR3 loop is CASSWQGTPYEQYF. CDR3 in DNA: TGTGCCAGCAGCTGGCAGGGTACGCCCTACGAGCAGTACTTC.

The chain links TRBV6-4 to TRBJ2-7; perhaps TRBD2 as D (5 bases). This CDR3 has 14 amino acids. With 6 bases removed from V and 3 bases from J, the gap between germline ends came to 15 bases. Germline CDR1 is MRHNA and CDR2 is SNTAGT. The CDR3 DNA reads TGTGCCAGCAGATACGGGGAAGTTTACTACGAGCAGTACTTC. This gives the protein CASRYGEVYYEQYF.

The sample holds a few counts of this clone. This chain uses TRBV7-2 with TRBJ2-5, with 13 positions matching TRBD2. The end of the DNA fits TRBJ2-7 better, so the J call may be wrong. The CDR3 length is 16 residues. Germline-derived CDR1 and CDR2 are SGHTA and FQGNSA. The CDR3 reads CASSIAGTSGTYEQYF. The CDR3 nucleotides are TGTGCCAGCAGCATTGCTGGGACTAGCGGGACCTACGAGCAGTACTTC.

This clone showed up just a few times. CDR3 protein: CASSGWTSGSYEQYF. The CDR3 DNA reads TGTGCCAGCAGCGGTTGGACTAGCGGATCTTACGAGCAGTACTTC. The chain uses TRBV7-2 and TRBJ2-7; 10 bases are a match to TRBD2. V shed 5 bases, J shed 4 bases, and the junction held 8 bases outside the gene matches. The CDR3 is made up of 15 amino acids. Germline assignment: CDR1 SGHTA and CDR2 FQGNSA.

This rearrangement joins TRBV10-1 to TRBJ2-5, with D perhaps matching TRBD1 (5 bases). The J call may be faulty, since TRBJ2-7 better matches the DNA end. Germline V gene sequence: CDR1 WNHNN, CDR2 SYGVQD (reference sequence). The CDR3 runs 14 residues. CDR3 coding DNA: TGCGCCAGCAGTGTAGACAGAGAAGCCTACGAGCAGTACTTC. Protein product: CASSVDREAYEQYF.

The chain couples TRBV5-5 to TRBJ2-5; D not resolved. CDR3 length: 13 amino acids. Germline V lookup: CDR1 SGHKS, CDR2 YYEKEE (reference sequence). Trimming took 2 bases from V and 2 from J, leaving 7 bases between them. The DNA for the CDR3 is TGTGCCAGCAGCTTTTTTACACAAGAGACCCAGTACTTC. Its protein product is CASSFFTQETQYF.

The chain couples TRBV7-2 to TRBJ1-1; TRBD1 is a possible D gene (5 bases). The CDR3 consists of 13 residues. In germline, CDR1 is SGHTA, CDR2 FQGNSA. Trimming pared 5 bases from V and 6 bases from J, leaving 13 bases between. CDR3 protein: CASSAARAAEAFF. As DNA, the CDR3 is TGTGCCAGCAGCGCAGCCAGGGCGGCTGAAGCTTTCTTT.

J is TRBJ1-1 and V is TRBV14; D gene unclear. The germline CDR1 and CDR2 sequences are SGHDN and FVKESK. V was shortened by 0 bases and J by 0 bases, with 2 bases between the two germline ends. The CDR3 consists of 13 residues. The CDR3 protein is CASSQDMNTEAFF. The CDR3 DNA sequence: TGTGCCAGCAGCCAAGATATGAACACTGAAGCTTTCTTT.

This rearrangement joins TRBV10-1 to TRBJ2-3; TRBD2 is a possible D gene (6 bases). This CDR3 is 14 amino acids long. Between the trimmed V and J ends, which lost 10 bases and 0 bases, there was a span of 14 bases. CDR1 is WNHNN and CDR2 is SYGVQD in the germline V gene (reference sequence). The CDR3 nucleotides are TGCGCCATACTTCTAGCGTCCAGCACAGATACGCAGTATTTT. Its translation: CAILLASSTDTQYF.

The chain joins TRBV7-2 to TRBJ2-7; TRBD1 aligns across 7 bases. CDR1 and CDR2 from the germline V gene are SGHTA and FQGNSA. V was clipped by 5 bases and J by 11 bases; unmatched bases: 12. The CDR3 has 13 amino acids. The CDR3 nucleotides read TGTGCCAGCAGCCGGGCGGAGACAGGGAAGAAGTACTTC. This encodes CASSRAETGKKYF.

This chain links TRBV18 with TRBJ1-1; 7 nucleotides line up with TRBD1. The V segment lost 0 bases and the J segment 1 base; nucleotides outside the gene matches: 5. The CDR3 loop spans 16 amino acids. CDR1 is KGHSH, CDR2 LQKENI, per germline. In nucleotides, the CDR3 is TGTGCCAGCTCACCACCAGGGGGCTTATCGAACACTGAAGCTTTCTTT. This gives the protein CASSPPGGLSNTEAFF.

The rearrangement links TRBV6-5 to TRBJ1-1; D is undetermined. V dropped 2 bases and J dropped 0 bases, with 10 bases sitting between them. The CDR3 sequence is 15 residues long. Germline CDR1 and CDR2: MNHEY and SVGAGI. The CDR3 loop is CASSYGGQLNTEAFF. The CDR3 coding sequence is TGTGCCAGCAGTTACGGTGGGCAGTTGAACACTGAAGCTTTCTTT.

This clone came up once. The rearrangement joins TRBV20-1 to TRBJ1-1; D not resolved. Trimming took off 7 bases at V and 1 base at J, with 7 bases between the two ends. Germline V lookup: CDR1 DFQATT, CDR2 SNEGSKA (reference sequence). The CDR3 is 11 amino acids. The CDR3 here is CSVTRNTEAFF. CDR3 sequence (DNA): TGCAGTGTGACAAGGAACACTGAAGCTTTCTTT.

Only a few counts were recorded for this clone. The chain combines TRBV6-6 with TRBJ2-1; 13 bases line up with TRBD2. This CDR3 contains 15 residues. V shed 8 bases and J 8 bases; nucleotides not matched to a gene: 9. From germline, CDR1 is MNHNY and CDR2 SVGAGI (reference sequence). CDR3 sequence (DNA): TGTGCCAGCCAAACGGGGACTAGCGGGATCTATGAGCAGTTCTTC. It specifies CASQTGTSGIYEQFF.